This T cell receptor (beta chain) was retrieved from a study of T cell responses to AZD1222 COVID-19 vaccine. Clones were sequenced by immunoSEQ multiplex PCR, and TCRdb holds only the in-frame ones, with some missing. The sample contains around 140,000 clones, roughly nine tenths of which appear only once. Germline V gene lookup returns CDR1 SEHNR and CDR2 FQNEAQ (reference sequence). CDR3 length equals 15 residues. V dropped 1 base and J dropped 6 bases, with 10 bases sitting between them. This sample comprised peripheral blood, obtained 28 days after the second AZD1222 dose. This chain joins TRBV7-9 and TRBJ1-6, with TRBD1 as a possible D gene (6 bases). The clonotype comes from an adult who received the AZD1222 COVID-19 vaccine. The CDR3 loop is CASSLDRVGNSPLHF. The CDR3 nucleotides read TGTGCCAGCAGCTTAGACAGGGTCGGTAATTCACCCCTCCACTTT.